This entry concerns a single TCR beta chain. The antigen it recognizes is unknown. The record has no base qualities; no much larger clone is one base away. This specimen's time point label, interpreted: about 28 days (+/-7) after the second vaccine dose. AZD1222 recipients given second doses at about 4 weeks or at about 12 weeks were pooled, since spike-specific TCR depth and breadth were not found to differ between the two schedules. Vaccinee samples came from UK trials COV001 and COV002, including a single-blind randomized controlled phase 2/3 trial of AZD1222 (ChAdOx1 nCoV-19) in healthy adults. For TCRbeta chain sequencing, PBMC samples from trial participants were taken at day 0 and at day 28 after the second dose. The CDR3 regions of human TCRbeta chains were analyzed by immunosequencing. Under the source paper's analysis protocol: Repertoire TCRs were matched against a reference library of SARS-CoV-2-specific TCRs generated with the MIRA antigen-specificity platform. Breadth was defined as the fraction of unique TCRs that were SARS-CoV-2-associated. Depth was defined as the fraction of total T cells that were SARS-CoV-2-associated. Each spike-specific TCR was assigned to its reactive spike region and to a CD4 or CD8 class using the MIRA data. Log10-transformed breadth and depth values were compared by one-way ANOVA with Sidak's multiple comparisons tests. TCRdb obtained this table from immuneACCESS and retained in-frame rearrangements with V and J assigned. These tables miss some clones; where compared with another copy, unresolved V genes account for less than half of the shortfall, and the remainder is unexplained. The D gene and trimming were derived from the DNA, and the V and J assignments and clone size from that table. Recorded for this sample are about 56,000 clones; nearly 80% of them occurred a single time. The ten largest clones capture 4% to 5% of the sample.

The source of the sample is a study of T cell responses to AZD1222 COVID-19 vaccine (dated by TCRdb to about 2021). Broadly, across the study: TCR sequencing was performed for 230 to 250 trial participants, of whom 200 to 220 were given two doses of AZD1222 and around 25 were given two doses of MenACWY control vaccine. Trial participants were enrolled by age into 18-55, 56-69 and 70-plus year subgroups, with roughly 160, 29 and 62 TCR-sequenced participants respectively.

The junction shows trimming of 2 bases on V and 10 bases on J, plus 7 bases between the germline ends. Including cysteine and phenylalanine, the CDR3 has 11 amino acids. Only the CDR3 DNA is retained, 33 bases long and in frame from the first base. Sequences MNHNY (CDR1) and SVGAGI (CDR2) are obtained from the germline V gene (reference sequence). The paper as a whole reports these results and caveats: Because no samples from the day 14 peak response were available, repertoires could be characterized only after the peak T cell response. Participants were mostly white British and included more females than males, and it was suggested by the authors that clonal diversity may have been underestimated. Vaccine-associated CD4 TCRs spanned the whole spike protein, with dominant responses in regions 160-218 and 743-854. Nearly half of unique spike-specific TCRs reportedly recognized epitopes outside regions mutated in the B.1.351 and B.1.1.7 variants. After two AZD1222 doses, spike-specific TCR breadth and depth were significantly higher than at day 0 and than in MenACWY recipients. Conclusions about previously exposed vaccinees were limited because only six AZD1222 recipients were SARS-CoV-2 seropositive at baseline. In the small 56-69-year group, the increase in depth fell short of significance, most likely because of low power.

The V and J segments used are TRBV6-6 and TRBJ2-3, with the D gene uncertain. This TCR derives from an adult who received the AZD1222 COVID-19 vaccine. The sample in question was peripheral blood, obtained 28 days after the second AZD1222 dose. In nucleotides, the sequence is TGTGCCAGCAGTTACGGGGATGCGCAGTATTTT. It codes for CASSYGDAQYF.